The 19 T cell receptor beta chains in this list originate from one sample, sequenced in a study of Ad26.COV2.S vaccination and SARS-CoV-2 variants. Treatment reported: 15 to 20 received Ad26.COV2.S at low or high dose, single or two shots; 5 received placebo; per-sample allocation not given. Samples came from day 63 after the first vaccine or placebo injection. The protocol was immunoSEQ multiplex PCR, while the TCRdb copy is restricted to in-frame clones and leaves out a portion. The repertoire consists of 350,000 to 600,000 clones, with 89% occurring once and the leading ten covering around 1.6%. Sequenced material: peripheral blood, taken in a trial of Ad26.COV2.S vaccine versus placebo. The receptors come from a person between 18 and 59 years old who received the Ad26.COV2.S COVID-19 vaccine or a placebo.

This rearrangement joins TRBV19 to TRBJ2-7, with 7 nucleotides matching TRBD2. The CDR3 totals 15 residues. Germline V gene sequence: CDR1 LNHDA, CDR2 SQIVND (reference sequence). V shed 4 bases and J 2 bases; nucleotides not matched to a gene: 8. The CDR3 loop reads CASSNWGSGAYEQYF. The CDR3, as DNA: TGTGCCAGTAGTAATTGGGGCAGCGGGGCCTACGAGCAGTACTTC.

The chain uses TRBV27 and TRBJ2-7; D is perhaps TRBD2 (5 bases). Germline CDR1 reads MNHEY; CDR2 reads SMNVEV (reference sequence). V was cut by 1 base and J by 0 bases, with 10 bases left in between. The CDR3 has 15 residues. CDR3 sequence reads: CASSLYGEHSYEQYF. CDR3 coding DNA: TGTGCCAGCAGTTTATACGGGGAACACTCCTACGAGCAGTACTTC.

The CDR3 sequence: CASSLAGSTDTQYF. The CDR3 bases are TGTGCCAGCAGTTTAGCGGGGAGCACAGATACGCAGTATTTT. V and J are TRBV6-5 and TRBJ2-3; 8 bases line up with TRBD2. The CDR3 is 14 amino acids. The germline V gene encodes CDR1 MNHEY and CDR2 SVGAGI. The junction had 0 bases not matched to a gene; V was cut back by 4 bases and J by 0 bases.

This clone was observed a single time. This chain joins TRBV5-1 and TRBJ2-7; 8 positions agree with TRBD2. The CDR3 totals 13 residues. CDR1 is SGHRS and CDR2 is YFSETQ in the germline V gene. J gave up 7 bases and V 4 bases, and 7 bases lay outside the gene matches. The chain's CDR3 is CASSDIPGGEQYF. CDR3 DNA: TGCGCCAGCAGCGACATCCCGGGAGGGGAGCAGTACTTC. Supplemented by reference TRBV5-1 and TRBJ2-7, the full variable domain reads KAGVTQTPRYLIKTRGQQVTLSCSPISGHRSVSWYQQTPGQGLQFLFEYFSETQRNKGNFPGRFSGRQFSNSRSEMNVSTLELGDSALYLCASSDIPGGEQYFGPGTRLTVT.

V gene TRBV20-1 combines with J gene TRBJ1-5; D gene unclear. Deletions cut 3 bases from V and 6 bases from J, with 15 bases between. The CDR3 runs 14 residues. Germline lookup yields CDR1 DFQATT and CDR2 SNEGSKA (reference sequence). CDR3 in amino acids: CSASSGLYGQPQHF. The DNA of the CDR3 is TGCAGTGCTAGTTCTGGATTGTACGGTCAGCCCCAGCATTTT.

The rearrangement uses TRBV19 and TRBJ1-5; tentatively, D is TRBD1 (5 bases). The CDR3 totals 13 residues. The V end lost 8 bases, the J end lost 2 bases, and 10 bases lay between the germline ends. Germline V gene lookup returns CDR1 LNHDA and CDR2 SQIVND (reference sequence). In DNA, the CDR3 is TGTGCCAGTGAGTTCAGGGGCAATCAGCCCCAGCATTTT. Its protein is CASEFRGNQPQHF.

J is TRBJ1-4 and V is TRBV4-2, with 10 bases matching TRBD1. Germline V gene sequence: CDR1 LGHNA, CDR2 YNFKEQ. Trimming at V came to 1 base and at J to 7 bases, leaving 3 bases not matched to a gene. This CDR3 comprises 15 residues. As DNA, the CDR3 is TGTGCCAGCAGCCAAGCCGGACAGGGGGTTGAAAAACTGTTTTTT. Translating gives CASSQAGQGVEKLFF.

The J gene is TRBJ2-7, the V gene TRBV11-1; possible D gene TRBD2, 5 bases. Germline CDR1 SGHAT, CDR2 FQDESV (reference sequence). V dropped 6 bases and J dropped 6 bases, with 15 bases sitting between them. CDR3 length equals 13 residues. CDR3 residues: CASSARPAGEQYF. The DNA for the CDR3 is TGTGCCAGCAGTGCCAGACCCGCGGGCGAGCAGTACTTC.

This clone was counted between two and nine times. The chain carries TRBV6-5 and TRBJ2-1; D remains unclear. Germline V gene lookup returns CDR1 MNHEY and CDR2 SVGAGI. This CDR3 has 13 amino acids. V was pared by 5 bases and J by 13 bases, with 18 bases between. The CDR3 nucleotides are TGTGCCAGCAGTCGCACGAAGGGTCTGGGACAGTTCTTC. This codes for CASSRTKGLGQFF.

J is TRBJ1-1 and V is TRBV5-1; 9 bases map to TRBD1. The J segment lost 1 base and the V segment lost 7 bases, leaving 2 bases of the junction unmatched. The CDR3 extends over 13 amino acids. CDR1 SGHRS and CDR2 YFSETQ come from the germline V gene. CDR3 nucleotides: TGCGCCAGCCCGGGACAGGGGAACACTGAAGCTTTCTTT. Translating gives CASPGQGNTEAFF.

The chain employs TRBV6-1 and TRBJ2-4; weak D call: TRBD2 (6 bases). The CDR3 runs 15 residues. Germline V gene data show CDR1 as MNHNS and CDR2 as SASEGT. Deletions cut 0 bases from V and 7 bases from J, with 13 bases between. CDR3 protein: CASSEASGRLNIQYF. CDR3 DNA: TGTGCCAGCAGTGAAGCCTCAGGGAGGCTGAACATTCAGTACTTC.

V and J are TRBV12-3 or TRBV12-4 and TRBJ1-2; unclear D gene. Trimming left V 3 bases short and J 2 bases short, with 4 bases between. The CDR3 totals 12 residues. The CDR3: CASSLRNYGYTF. As DNA, the CDR3 is TGTGCCAGCAGTTTGCGAAACTATGGCTACACCTTC.

The J gene is TRBJ2-1, the V gene TRBV5-1, with D unclear. The CDR3 consists of 15 residues. Trimming cost V 0 bases and J 6 bases, with 13 bases left between them. Per germline, CDR1 SGHRS and CDR2 YFSETQ. For the CDR3, the DNA is TGCGCCAGCAGCTTGGTCCCTGGGCCGGGCAATGAGCAGTTCTTC. This gives the protein CASSLVPGPGNEQFF.

This chain joins TRBV5-8 and TRBJ2-4; 8 bases line up with TRBD2. Germline CDR1 and CDR2: SGHTS and YDEGEE. The length of the CDR3 is 18 residues. V trimming: 1 base; J trimming: 0 bases; junction bases outside the gene matches: 9. The CDR3 sequence is CASSLYTSSGLAKNIQYF. The CDR3 bases are TGTGCCAGCAGCTTGTATACGTCTAGCGGGCTAGCCAAAAACATTCAGTACTTC.

The chain carries TRBV4-1 and TRBJ1-4, with 7 bases that match TRBD1. The CDR3 length is 17 residues. The germline V gene has CDR1 MGHRA and CDR2 YSYEKL. With 0 bases clipped from V and 8 bases from J, the junction kept 12 bases outside the gene matches. CDR3 residues: CASSQDFLSRTGEKLFF. CDR3 nucleotides: TGCGCCAGCAGCCAAGATTTCTTATCACGGACAGGAGAAAAACTGTTTTTT.

The chain links TRBV6-5 to TRBJ1-1; 7 bases map to TRBD1. The CDR3 runs to 14 residues. CDR1 is MNHEY and CDR2 is SVGAGI in the germline V gene. Trimming cost V 5 bases and J 1 base; bases outside gene matches: 4. The CDR3 reads CASSRDRENTEAFF. DNA for the CDR3: TGTGCCAGCAGTCGAGACAGGGAGAACACTGAAGCTTTCTTT.

The V gene is TRBV7-2, the J gene TRBJ2-3, with D possibly TRBD1 on 6 matching bases. The V gene's germline CDR1 is SGHTA and CDR2 FQGNSA. This CDR3 contains 14 residues. V was shortened by 0 bases and J by 7 bases, with 11 bases between the two germline ends. The CDR3 reads CASSLAPDRNTQYF. Here the CDR3 DNA reads TGTGCCAGCAGCTTAGCTCCGGACAGAAATACGCAGTATTTT.

The chain has TRBV5-1 and TRBJ1-2; 7 bases are shared with TRBD1. CDR1 SGHRS and CDR2 YFSETQ come from the germline V gene. The CDR3 runs to 15 residues. V lost 0 bases to trimming and J lost 2 bases; unmatched junction nucleotides: 4. The CDR3 bases are TGCGCCAGCAGCTTGGCCGGACAGGCAAACTATGGCTACACCTTC. It specifies CASSLAGQANYGYTF.

This chain joins TRBV7-2 and TRBJ1-5, with D perhaps matching TRBD1 (6 bases). Germline values: CDR1 SGHTA, CDR2 FQGNSA. Trimming removed 0 bases at V and 10 bases at J, with 10 bases between. There are 13 residues in the CDR3. CDR3 DNA: TGTGCCAGCAGCTTAGCTATGACAGGACCCCAGCATTTT. This gives the protein CASSLAMTGPQHF.